The 3 T cell receptor beta chains below were found in one sample sequenced in a study of blood T cell repertoires in COVID-19. TCRdb keeps only in-frame clones here, not all; method: immunoSEQ multiplex PCR. Of 95,000 to 100,000 clones in the sample, almost 95% were seen once. The sample comprised peripheral blood. The receptor set was obtained from a man aged 45-65 years with active COVID-19.

V gene TRBV5-1 combines with J gene TRBJ2-1; D may be TRBD1 (5 bases). This CDR3 is built from 13 residues. Trimming removed 2 bases at V and 3 bases at J, with 6 bases between. Germline CDR1 and CDR2: SGHRS and YFSETQ. CDR3 DNA: TGCGCCAGCAGCTTAGACAGCTACAATGAGCAGTTCTTC. Its protein is CASSLDSYNEQFF.

The chain joins TRBV5-1 to TRBJ1-4; TRBD1 might be the D (6 bases). Germline V gene sequence: CDR1 SGHRS, CDR2 YFSETQ. With 4 bases removed from V and 3 bases from J, the gap between germline ends came to 16 bases. The CDR3 length is 16 residues. For the CDR3, the DNA is TGCGCCAGCAGCATTGATGGGACACTCCCTAATGAAAAACTGTTTTTT. As protein: CASSIDGTLPNEKLFF.

The V call is TRBV27, the J call TRBJ2-7; 7 nucleotides agree with TRBD1. Trimming cost V 5 bases and J 9 bases; bases outside gene matches: 13. The germline gives CDR1 MNHEY, CDR2 SMNVEV (reference sequence). The CDR3 is 14 residues long. CDR3 in amino acids: CASSPSVDRVGQYF. The CDR3 DNA is TGTGCCAGCAGTCCCTCCGTAGACAGGGTTGGGCAGTACTTC.